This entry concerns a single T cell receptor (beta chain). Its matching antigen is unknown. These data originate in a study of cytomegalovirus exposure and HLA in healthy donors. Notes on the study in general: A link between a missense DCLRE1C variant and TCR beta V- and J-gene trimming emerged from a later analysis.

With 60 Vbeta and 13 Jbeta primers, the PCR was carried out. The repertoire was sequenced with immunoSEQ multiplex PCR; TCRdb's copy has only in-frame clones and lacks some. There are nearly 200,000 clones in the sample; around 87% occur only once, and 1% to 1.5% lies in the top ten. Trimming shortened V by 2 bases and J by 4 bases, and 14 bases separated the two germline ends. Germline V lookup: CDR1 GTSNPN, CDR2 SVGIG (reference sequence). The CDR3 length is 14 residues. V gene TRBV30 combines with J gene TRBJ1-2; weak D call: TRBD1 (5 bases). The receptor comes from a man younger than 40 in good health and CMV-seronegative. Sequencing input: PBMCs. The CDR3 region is CAWSISGLLYGYTF. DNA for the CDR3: TGTGCCTGGAGTATATCGGGACTGCTCTATGGCTACACCTTC.